The 29 T cell receptor beta chains given below trace back to one sample, sequenced in a study of PD-1 blockade in classical Hodgkin lymphoma (dated by TCRdb to the early 2020s). The time point label for this specimen denotes: cycle 2 day 1 (C2D1) of nivolumab. Every trial patient had relapsed following autologous stem cell transplantation, and prior brentuximab vedotin exposure was what differed among cohorts A, B and C. The library relied on the immunoSEQ multiplex PCR assay. TCRdb limited this immuneACCESS table to in-frame rearrangements with V and J called. A share of clones is missing; checked studies link under half to unresolved V genes, and the rest is unexplained. This sample lists some 25,000 clones; approximately 80% were detected once. The ten largest clones take up roughly 33% of the sample. The starting material was peripheral blood mononuclear cells (PBMCs), obtained before the second cycle of nivolumab. These receptors were taken from a human donor with classical Hodgkin lymphoma.

The chain recombines TRBV2 with TRBJ2-2; 9 bases align to TRBD1. The CDR3 covers 18 residues. CDR1 is SNHLY and CDR2 is FYNNEI in the germline V gene. Trimming took 6 bases from V and 0 from J; bases not matched to a gene: 11. The CDR3, as DNA: TGTGCCAGCAGCAGAATGACAGGGGGTGCCACGAACACCGGGGAGCTGTTTTTT. Protein sequence: CASSRMTGGATNTGELFF. The full variable domain, in which reference TRBV2 and TRBJ2-2 provide the parts outside the CDR3, is EPEVTQTPSHQVTQMGQEVILRCVPISNHLYFYWYRQILGQKVEFLVSFYNNEISEKSEIFDDQFSVERPDGSNFTLKIRSTKLEDSAMYFCASSRMTGGATNTGELFFGEGSRLTVL.

The rearrangement links TRBV10-3 to TRBJ2-4, with D perhaps TRBD2 (6 bases). Germline CDR1 is ENHRY and CDR2 is SYGVKD. The CDR3 is 11 amino acids. The ends were cut back, 8 bases at V and 8 bases at J, with 10 bases in the middle. The CDR3 loop reads CAIRDLDIQYF. As DNA, the CDR3 is TGTGCCATCCGGGACTTAGACATTCAGTACTTC.

Here the CDR3 reads CASSSTSRTGDTF. CDR3 sequence (DNA): TGTGCCAGCAGTTCGACCTCCAGGACAGGTGACACCTTC. The chain has TRBV28 and TRBJ1-2; TRBD1 aligns across 7 bases. This CDR3 region has 13 residues. Germline V gives CDR1 MDHEN, CDR2 SYDVKM. After removal of 4 bases from V and 12 bases from J, the junction contained 11 bases not matched to a gene.

The chain has TRBV7-3 and TRBJ2-1; 11 nucleotides align to TRBD2. V was pared by 5 bases and J by 9 bases, with 9 bases of the junction left unmatched. This CDR3 spans 15 amino acids. Per the germline V gene, CDR1 is SGHTA and CDR2 is FQGTGA. CDR3 residues: CASSVSGGALGEQFF. For the CDR3, the DNA is TGTGCCAGCAGCGTTAGCGGGGGGGCTCTGGGTGAGCAGTTCTTC.

V gene TRBV6-6 combines with J gene TRBJ2-7, with 9 bases that match TRBD1. After removal of 10 bases from V and 7 bases from J, the junction contained 8 bases not matched to a gene. Germline CDR1 reads MNHNY; CDR2 reads SVGAGI (reference sequence). The CDR3 length is 12 residues. CDR3 DNA: TGTGCCACTGCGACAGGGGGGTGGGAGCAGTACTTC. It specifies CATATGGWEQYF.

This clone was detected once. J is TRBJ2-3 and V is TRBV4-3; 7 bases agree with TRBD1. The junction had 6 bases not matched to a gene; V was cut back by 0 bases and J by 6 bases. The length of the CDR3 is 15 residues. CDR1 LGHNA and CDR2 YSLEER come from the germline V gene. CDR3 in amino acids: CASSQEDRASDTQYF. CDR3 DNA: TGCGCCAGCAGCCAAGAAGACAGGGCATCCGATACGCAGTATTTT.

V usage is TRBV28 and J usage is TRBJ2-7; possibly TRBD2 for D (5 bases). The ends were cut back, 6 bases at V and 7 bases at J, with 19 bases in the middle. CDR1 is MDHEN, CDR2 SYDVKM, per germline. This CDR3 comprises 14 residues. CDR3 coding DNA: TGTGCCAGCAGGGACTCCCGAATACTGGGAGAGCAGTACTTC. This codes for CASRDSRILGEQYF. Based on the CDR3 plus reference TRBV28 and TRBJ2-7, the full variable domain is DVKVTQSSRYLVKRTGEKVFLECVQDMDHENMFWYRQDPGLGLRLIYFSYDVKMKEKGDIPEGYSVSREKKERFSLILESASTNQTSMYLCASRDSRILGEQYFGPGTRLTVT.

Comments on this clone: The junction differs from germline at one of its ends, possibly a read error. This same CDR3 is encoded by further DNA sequences in the sample. This rearrangement joins TRBV18 to TRBJ1-3; D is perhaps TRBD1 (5 bases). Germline assignment: CDR1 KGHSH and CDR2 LQKENI. The CDR3 extends over 16 amino acids. The chain's CDR3 is CASSPSPGSSGNTIYF. CDR3 DNA: TGTGCCAGCTCACCATCCCCAGGGTCCTCTGGAAACACTATATATTTT.

This clone was picked up a small number of times. This chain connects TRBV7-2 to TRBJ2-3; D might be TRBD1 (7 bases). The CDR3 covers 16 residues. Germline assignment: CDR1 SGHTA and CDR2 FQGNSA. V shed 5 bases and J shed 4 bases, with 19 bases lying between them. The CDR3 DNA is TGTGCCAGCAGCAGACAGGGAGGCAATAGCGCAGATACGCAGTATTTT. Its translation is CASSRQGGNSADTQYF.

The chain joins TRBV19 to TRBJ1-1; TRBD1 matches at 8 bases. Germline-derived CDR1 and CDR2 are LNHDA and SQIVND (reference sequence). V lost 5 bases and J lost 6; bases outside the gene matches: 5. This CDR3 comprises 13 residues. CDR3 sequence (DNA): TGTGCCAGTAGTCAGGACAGGGCCCCTGAAGCTTTCTTT. This gives the protein CASSQDRAPEAFF.

The V gene is TRBV5-6, the J gene TRBJ2-1, with a weak D call TRBD1 (6 bases). The CDR3 loop spans 16 amino acids. The V and J ends lost 1 base and 0 bases respectively, with 11 bases between them. The germline gives CDR1 SGHDT, CDR2 YYEEEE. CDR3 in amino acids: CASSLQGTVSYNEQFF. CDR3 DNA sequence: TGTGCCAGCAGCTTGCAGGGGACCGTCTCCTACAATGAGCAGTTCTTC.

The DNA for the CDR3 is TGTGCCAGCAGCCGCCGAGCGGGGGGAAGTGAGCTGTTTTTT. It specifies CASSRRAGGSELFF. J is TRBJ2-2 and V is TRBV13, with TRBD2 matching 9 bases. After removal of 5 bases from V and 11 bases from J, the junction contained 9 bases not matched to a gene. Germline assignment: CDR1 PRHDT and CDR2 FYEKMQ (reference sequence). The length of the CDR3 is 14 residues.

CDR3 in amino acids: CAIRDSGNTIYF. CDR3 bases: TGTGCCATCCGAGACTCTGGAAACACCATATATTTT. The genes are TRBV10-3 and TRBJ1-3; D call uncertain. Between the trimmed V and J ends, which lost 8 bases and 0 bases, there was a span of 5 bases. This CDR3 has 12 residues. The germline gives CDR1 ENHRY, CDR2 SYGVKD.

The rearrangement joins TRBV10-3 to TRBJ2-5, with D possibly TRBD1 on 6 matching bases. CDR3 length: 13 residues. V was pared by 5 bases and J by 3 bases, with 10 bases between. Per the germline V gene, CDR1 is ENHRY and CDR2 is SYGVKD. In nucleotides, the CDR3 is TGTGCCATCAGTCTACAGGGCGAAGAGACCCAGTACTTC. It is translated as CAISLQGEETQYF.

This chain connects TRBV6-6 to TRBJ2-7, with D uncertain. The CDR3 is 12 amino acids. The germline V and J ends were trimmed by 8 bases and 3 bases, with 11 bases remaining between them. CDR1 MNHNY and CDR2 SVGAGI come from the germline V gene (reference sequence). The CDR3: CASQTDGYEQYF. CDR3 sequence (DNA): TGTGCCAGCCAAACGGACGGCTACGAGCAGTACTTC.

This chain uses TRBV4-3 with TRBJ1-1; D may be TRBD1 (6 bases). V lost 2 bases, J lost 7 bases, and 8 bases lay in between. The germline V gene has CDR1 LGHNA and CDR2 YSLEER. The CDR3 contains 12 residues. The CDR3 nucleotides read TGCGCCAGCAGCCAACAGGGGATTGAAGCTTTCTTT. Its translation: CASSQQGIEAFF.

The rearrangement uses TRBV28 and TRBJ1-1; D is perhaps TRBD1 (6 bases). V was trimmed by 5 bases and J by 0 bases, leaving 13 bases between them. This CDR3 has 15 amino acids. Germline V CDR1 and CDR2: MDHEN, SYDVKM. The CDR3 nucleotides read TGTGCCAGCAGTCCACCGGGGGGCGTGAACACTGAAGCTTTCTTT. Encoded protein: CASSPPGGVNTEAFF.

The V call is TRBV5-6, the J call TRBJ2-5; weak D call: TRBD1 (6 bases). CDR3 length: 13 residues. V was shortened by 1 base and J by 4 bases, with 8 bases between the two germline ends. CDR1 is SGHDT and CDR2 is YYEEEE in the germline V gene. CDR3 residues: CASSLRQVETQYF. CDR3 sequence (DNA): TGTGCCAGCAGCTTGCGACAGGTAGAGACCCAGTACTTC.

V and J are TRBV6-1 and TRBJ1-5; D ambiguous. Germline V gene sequence: CDR1 MNHNS, CDR2 SASEGT. The length of the CDR3 is 18 residues. Trimming shortened V by 0 bases and J by 6 bases, and 21 bases separated the two germline ends. CDR3 amino acids: CASSEAHLGFYSPQPQHF. Written as DNA, the CDR3 is TGTGCCAGCAGTGAAGCGCACCTTGGGTTTTATAGTCCTCAGCCCCAGCATTTT.

This clone came up once. The rearrangement uses TRBV2 and TRBJ2-7; D is undetermined. Trimming took 6 bases from V and 1 from J, leaving 10 bases between them. CDR1 is SNHLY and CDR2 is FYNNEI in the germline V gene. The CDR3 is made up of 13 amino acids. Here the CDR3 DNA reads TGTGCCAGCAGGAAAGGGAATTCCTACGAGCAGTACTTC. As protein: CASRKGNSYEQYF.

This chain connects TRBV5-1 to TRBJ2-2; 7 positions agree with TRBD1. This CDR3 comprises 13 residues. Looked up from germline, CDR1 is SGHRS and CDR2 is YFSETQ. V dropped 4 bases and J dropped 5; count of bases not matched to a gene: 2. The CDR3 bases are TGCGCCAGCAGCACACAGGGGACCGGGGAGCTGTTTTTT. Protein: CASSTQGTGELFF. Full variable domain (missing parts from reference TRBV5-1 and TRBJ2-2): KAGVTQTPRYLIKTRGQQVTLSCSPISGHRSVSWYQQTPGQGLQFLFEYFSETQRNKGNFPGRFSGRQFSNSRSEMNVSTLELGDSALYLCASSTQGTGELFFGEGSRLTVL.

The rearrangement uses TRBV7-8 and TRBJ2-1, with D perhaps matching TRBD2 (8 bases). This CDR3 comprises 19 residues. Trimming pared 5 bases from V and 4 bases from J, leaving 27 bases between. Germline CDR1 reads SGHVS; CDR2 reads FQNEAQ. In DNA form, the CDR3 reads TGTGCCAGCAGCCCGGGAGGGGGCGGCGACGGTGGTGGGTACAATGAGCAGTTCTTC. Its translation is CASSPGGGGDGGGYNEQFF.

In this sample, this clone turned up a few times. V is TRBV11-3 and J is TRBJ1-1, with D unclear. The CDR3 length is 14 residues. V was pared by 5 bases and J by 0 bases, with 10 bases between. The germline CDR1 and CDR2 sequences are SGHNT and YENEEA. The CDR3 coding sequence is TGTGCCAGCAGCCGTCAGCTTTTGAACACTGAAGCTTTCTTT. Its translation: CASSRQLLNTEAFF.

The rearrangement uses TRBV18 and TRBJ2-3; 7 bases align to TRBD2. Germline trimming cut 4 bases from V and 0 bases from J; bases unmatched to any gene: 7. The CDR3 covers 16 residues. Germline V gene lookup returns CDR1 KGHSH and CDR2 LQKENI. CDR3: CASSQLTGGSTDTQYF. The CDR3 DNA reads as TGTGCCAGCTCACAGCTAACGGGGGGTAGCACAGATACGCAGTATTTT.

The V call is TRBV29-1, the J call TRBJ1-2; D perhaps matches TRBD1 (6 bases). V was shortened by 6 bases and J by 8 bases, with 19 bases between the two germline ends. Germline V gene lookup returns CDR1 SQVTM and CDR2 ANQGSEA. CDR3 length: 13 residues. CDR3 region: CSVPVQGAGGYTF. The CDR3 DNA reads as TGCAGCGTCCCGGTACAGGGAGCAGGAGGCTACACCTTC.

The chain joins TRBV7-2 to TRBJ1-5; D is unclear. V lost 3 bases and J lost 2, with 20 bases in between. CDR3 length equals 18 residues. The germline V gene encodes CDR1 SGHTA and CDR2 FQGNSA. CDR3 DNA sequence: TGTGCCAGCAGCTTTATTGAGGTACTCGGGTGGGGCAATCAGCCCCAGCATTTT. Amino acid sequence: CASSFIEVLGWGNQPQHF.

The chain carries TRBV7-2 and TRBJ1-1; D unresolved. This CDR3 has 14 amino acids. The V end was cut by 7 bases, the J end by 4 bases, with 16 bases between. The germline gives CDR1 SGHTA, CDR2 FQGNSA. As DNA, the CDR3 is TGTGCCAGCATCCCCCCCGTCGTGGGCACTGAAGCTTTCTTT. Translation gives CASIPPVVGTEAFF.

V usage is TRBV6-6 and J usage is TRBJ2-3; D is possibly TRBD1 or TRBD2 (5 bases each). Germline lookup yields CDR1 MNHNY and CDR2 SVGAGI (reference sequence). This CDR3 is 14 amino acids long. V was pared by 6 bases and J by 5 bases, with 15 bases between. CDR3 amino acids: CASSLGTSKDTQYF. In nucleotides, the CDR3 is TGTGCCAGCAGCCTTGGGACCTCCAAAGATACGCAGTATTTT.

The chain employs TRBV11-3 and TRBJ1-2, with D unresolved. The V end was cut by 1 base, the J end by 6 bases, with 9 bases between. The germline gives CDR1 SGHNT, CDR2 YENEEA. CDR3 size: 13 residues. This CDR3 reads CASSLALGNGYTF. The CDR3 DNA reads as TGTGCCAGCAGCTTAGCGTTGGGAAATGGCTACACCTTC.